The T cell receptor (beta chain) under discussion was sequenced for a study of blood T cell repertoires in COVID-19. The CDR3 sequence is 14 residues long. V was clipped by 5 bases and J by 6 bases; unmatched bases: 8. Germline V lookup: CDR1 SEHNR, CDR2 FQNEAQ (reference sequence). Assay: immunoSEQ multiplex PCR; the TCRdb copy retains only in-frame clones and omits some. This table holds roughly 180,000 clones, about 80% found once. The TCR originated in a woman aged 50 to 60 with active or convalescent COVID-19. The sequenced sample consisted of peripheral blood. This chain links TRBV7-9 with TRBJ1-1; 8 bases match TRBD1. The CDR3 bases are TGTGCCAGCAGCCGCGACAGGGGCAAGGCTGAAGCTTTCTTT. Translated: CASSRDRGKAEAFF.